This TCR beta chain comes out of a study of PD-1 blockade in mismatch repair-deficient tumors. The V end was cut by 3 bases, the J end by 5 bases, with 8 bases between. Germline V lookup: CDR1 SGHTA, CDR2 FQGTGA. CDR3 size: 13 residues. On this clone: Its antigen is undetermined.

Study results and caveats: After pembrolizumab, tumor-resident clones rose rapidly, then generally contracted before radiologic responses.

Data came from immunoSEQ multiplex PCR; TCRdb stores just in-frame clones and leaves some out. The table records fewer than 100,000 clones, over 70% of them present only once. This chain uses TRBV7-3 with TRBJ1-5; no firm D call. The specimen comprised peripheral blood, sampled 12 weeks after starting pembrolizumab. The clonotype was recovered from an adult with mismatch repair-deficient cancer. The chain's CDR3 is CASSFQADQPQHF. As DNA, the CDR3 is TGTGCCAGCAGCTTTCAGGCCGATCAGCCCCAGCATTTT.